This T cell receptor (beta chain) was sequenced during a study of blood T cell repertoires in COVID-19. About the study: Acute and convalescent COVID-19 specimens originated in the United States, Italy and Spain. PBMCs, B-cell-depleted T cells, or T cells were the source of the cDNA or gDNA that made up the material.

Trimming left V 2 bases short and J 6 bases short, with 13 bases between. The CDR3 runs to 14 residues. Germline CDR1 SEHNR, CDR2 FQNEAQ (reference sequence). TCRdb keeps only in-frame clones here, not all; method: immunoSEQ multiplex PCR. The sample lists 200,000 or so clones; less than 85% were seen once. V and J are TRBV7-9 and TRBJ1-1; D may be TRBD1 (5 bases). This clonotype was sampled from a woman in her 70s with acute or convalescent COVID-19. The sample comprised peripheral blood. The CDR3 region has the DNA TGTGCCAGCAGCTTAAATTCTGCGGGGCCTGAAGCTTTCTTT. Protein sequence: CASSLNSAGPEAFF.